A few counts support the clone carrying this T cell receptor (beta chain). Its antigen is not known. This sample was taken from a study of shared clonotypes between healthy human individuals. Study-wide background: Each donor's CD8 memory used one plate, CD8 naive two, each CD4 subset three.

The data were produced by immunoSEQ multiplex PCR, yet TCRdb's version contains in-frame clones alone and is incomplete. The sample has about 1 million clones, 75% seen once; the top ten hold about 1.5%. Each donor was a Caucasian adult residing in Nashville, Tennessee. This CDR3 comprises 15 residues. Trimming removed 11 bases at V and 0 bases at J, with 18 bases between. Per germline, CDR1 ENHRY and CDR2 SYGVKD. Study results and limitations: The study found about 5% of naive CD4 clonotypes shared across several donors. Memory subsets generally showed lower estimated richness than naive subsets.

The specimen was memory CD4+ T cells sorted from blood. The sample's subset: CD45RA-negative fraction. The chain uses TRBV10-3 and TRBJ2-3, with D maybe TRBD2 (6 bases). The clonotype originates from a man younger than 30 in good health. CDR3 bases: TGTGCCTCCCGGGGGTCTCCCCTGAGCACAGATACGCAGTATTTT. It codes for CASRGSPLSTDTQYF.